The rows below give T cell receptor beta chains drawn from one sample of a study of T and B cells in COVID-19 patients. TCRdb reprocessed the multiplex PCR reads with MiXCR, giving one entry per CDR3 protein. The table lists approximately 8,000 distinct CDR3 sequences, around 28% of them singletons, with about 17% in the top ten. Input material: blood. These receptors were obtained from a human donor with active COVID-19. The CDR3 runs from the conserved cysteine through the conserved F or W. A D gene is named only where the DNA matches it firmly. A clone size is listed for some rows: how often the clone was seen (once, few, many), or a class if it is expanded.

v_call,clone_size,d_call,j_call,cdr3_nt,cdr3_aa
TRBV6-5,NA,TRBD1,TRBJ2-5,TGTGCCAGCAGTTACTCGGCAGGGGGCCGTGAGACCCAGTACTTC,CASSYSAGGRETQYF
TRBV19,few,NA,TRBJ1-1,TGTGCCAGTAGTATGTGGGGGATGAACACTGAAGCTTTCTTT,CASSMWGMNTEAFF
TRBV27,medium-sized,TRBD1,TRBJ2-1,TGTGCCAGCAGTCCTAGGGGACAGCTTAATGAGCAGTTCTTC,CASSPRGQLNEQFF
TRBV10-3,NA,TRBD1,TRBJ2-1,TGTGCCATCAGTGAGACCCCGGACAGGGGGCAATTATCTATCCCCGATGAGCAGTTCTTC,CAISETPDRGQLSIPDEQFF
TRBV6-5,medium-sized,NA,TRBJ2-1,TGTGCCAGCAGTCGGGGGGCCCTTTACAATGAGCAGTTCTTC,CASSRGALYNEQFF
TRBV5-6,medium-sized,TRBD2,TRBJ2-6,TGTGCCAGCAGCTTGGACGGTCCAGGACTAGCGGGATTTCATTACTCTGGGGCCAACGTCCTGACTTTC,CASSLDGPGLAGFHYSGANVLTF
TRBV6-5,NA,NA,TRBJ1-1,TGTGCCAGCAGTTACTCGGGCTTGAACACTGAAGCTTTCTTT,CASSYSGLNTEAFF
TRBV29-1,medium-sized,NA,TRBJ2-1,TGCAGCGTTGCGTCGCCTAGCGACCCAAGCTCCTACAATGAGCAGTTCTTC,CSVASPSDPSSYNEQFF
TRBV10-3,NA,NA,TRBJ1-1,TGTGCCATCAGTGACCCGGGGGCGGGAGACACTGAAGCTTTCTTT,CAISDPGAGDTEAFF
TRBV6-5,NA,NA,TRBJ1-5,TGTGCCAGCACCTCACTTTTGGGGAATCAGCCCCAGCATTTT,CASTSLLGNQPQHF
TRBV30,medium-sized,TRBD1,TRBJ2-7,TGTGCCTGGAGTGACAGGGGACCCTACGAGCAGTACTTC,CAWSDRGPYEQYF
TRBV28,NA,TRBD2,TRBJ2-3,TGTGCCAGCACTGCCCAAATGGGGGGGGGAACCACAGATACGCAGTATTTT,CASTAQMGGGTTDTQYF
TRBV30,many,TRBD1,TRBJ1-2,TGTGCCTGGAGCCGTAGCACGACAGGGCCGGGTGGCTACACCTTC,CAWSRSTTGPGGYTF
TRBV5-6,few,TRBD2,TRBJ2-5,TGTGCCAGCAGCTTGGCGGGACTAGCGGGAGCAGAGACCCAGTACTTC,CASSLAGLAGAETQYF
TRBV7-9,NA,TRBD1,TRBJ1-6,TGTGCCAGCAGCTTAGGACAGGGCCTTAATTCACCCCTCCACTTT,CASSLGQGLNSPLHF
TRBV29-1,large,NA,TRBJ2-5,TGCAGCGTGGGGACTGGGCAGACCCAGTACTTC,CSVGTGQTQYF
TRBV7-3,NA,TRBD2,TRBJ2-3,TGTGCCAGCAGCCCTGGGACTAGCGGGATAGGAGATACGCAGTATTTT,CASSPGTSGIGDTQYF
TRBV27,medium-sized,NA,TRBJ2-7,TGTGCCAGCAGGGACAACTCCTACGAGCAGTACTTC,CASRDNSYEQYF
TRBV29-1,medium-sized,NA,TRBJ2-3,TGCAGCGGAGGATATACTAGCTTTGGGGCCACAGATACGCAGTATTTT,CSGGYTSFGATDTQYF
TRBV20-1,NA,NA,TRBJ2-7,TGCAGTGCTCCTCCAGGGTGGACGTCCGACGAGCAGTACTTC,CSAPPGWTSDEQYF
TRBV19,medium-sized,NA,TRBJ2-3,TGTGCCAGTAGTATTGGGCAGGCGGCGTTTTCGGATACGCAGTATTTT,CASSIGQAAFSDTQYF
TRBV11-1,medium-sized,NA,TRBJ2-1,TGTGCCAGCAGCTTAGGAAGAAATGAGCAGTTCTTC,CASSLGRNEQFF
TRBV30,few,NA,TRBJ2-1,TGTGCCTGGAGTGGGAACAATGAGCAGTTCTTC,CAWSGNNEQFF
TRBV7-6,medium-sized,TRBD1,TRBJ2-1,TGTGCCAGCAGCAGCACGAGACAGGGGGCTCTGAATGAGCAGTTCTTC,CASSSTRQGALNEQFF
TRBV5-4,few,TRBD1,TRBJ1-1,TGTGCCAGCAGCTTCGGACAGGGGAGGACCACTGAAGCTTTCTTT,CASSFGQGRTTEAFF
TRBV19,medium-sized,NA,TRBJ1-5,TGTGCAACGAAGGCGAGCAATCAGCCCCAGCATTTT,CATKASNQPQHF
TRBV6-6,many,TRBD1,TRBJ2-5,TGTGCCAGCACCGATTCGAGGGGGCCCAGAGAGACCCAGTACTTC,CASTDSRGPRETQYF
TRBV5-1,NA,NA,TRBJ2-3,TGCGCCAGCAGCTTACCCGGATCGGATACGCAGTATTTT,CASSLPGSDTQYF
TRBV5-4,NA,NA,TRBJ2-7,TGTGCCAGCAGCTTGGCCGGGTGGGGCCAGGGCGAGCAGTACTTC,CASSLAGWGQGEQYF
TRBV29-1,medium-sized,NA,TRBJ1-5,TGCAGCGTTGGATTAGGGGTGGGGAGCAATCAGCCCCAGCATTTT,CSVGLGVGSNQPQHF
TRBV19,NA,TRBD2,TRBJ2-7,TGTGCCAGTAGTGGACTAGCGGGAGAGGAGCAGTACTTC,CASSGLAGEEQYF
TRBV6-1,NA,NA,TRBJ1-5,TGTTCCAGCACTTTGTGGGAGGGTGATCCCCAGCATTTT,CSSTLWEGDPQHF
TRBV6-4,many,TRBD2,TRBJ2-1,TGTGCCAGCAGTTCCGGGACTAGCGGGGACAATGAGCAGTTCTTC,CASSSGTSGDNEQFF
TRBV19,medium-sized,NA,TRBJ2-7,TGTGCCAGTAGTATACGCAGGGACGAGCAGTACTTC,CASSIRRDEQYF
TRBV12-3/TRBV12-4,few,TRBD1,TRBJ1-2,TGTGCCAGCAGTACATTGACAGGGAGTGGACGCTACACCTTC,CASSTLTGSGRYTF
TRBV6-2/TRBV6-3,few,NA,TRBJ2-5,TGTGCCAGCAGTTACGAAGGGGCACAAGAGACCCAGTACTTC,CASSYEGAQETQYF
TRBV10-3,NA,TRBD1,TRBJ1-5,TGTGCCATCAGCCTAGGGGGCCAAGGTCAGCCCCAGCATTTT,CAISLGGQGQPQHF
TRBV6-1,few,NA,TRBJ2-5,TGTGCCAGCAGTCCTCAGGGGCAAGAGACCCAGTACTTC,CASSPQGQETQYF
TRBV29-1,medium-sized,NA,TRBJ2-1,TGCAGCGTGCTAGGGGGGGCAGGTAGCAATGAGCAGTTCTTC,CSVLGGAGSNEQFF
TRBV6-5,few,NA,TRBJ1-2,TGTGCCAGCAGTTACGGGTCGCCAGCCCGCTATGGCTACACCTTC,CASSYGSPARYGYTF
TRBV19,medium-sized,TRBD1,TRBJ2-1,TGTGCCAGTAGTATAGCAGGGGGCCCCTACAATGAGCAGTTCTTC,CASSIAGGPYNEQFF
TRBV5-6,few,NA,TRBJ1-3,TGTGCCAGCAGCTTGAACAGGTTAACTGGAAACACCATATATTTT,CASSLNRLTGNTIYF
TRBV6-1,NA,NA,TRBJ1-2,TGTGCCAGCAGTGAAGCCAGGGTGAGTGGCTACACCTTC,CASSEARVSGYTF
TRBV5-6,NA,TRBD1,TRBJ1-2,TGTGCCAGCAGTTATGACAGGGCTAACTATGGCTACACCTTC,CASSYDRANYGYTF
TRBV19,medium-sized,NA,TRBJ2-1,TGTGCCAGTACCTCGACCGGCGGGAAAATGTACAATGAGCAGTTCTTC,CASTSTGGKMYNEQFF
TRBV7-9,NA,NA,TRBJ2-7,TGTGCCAGCAGCGATAGCGGCTACGAGCAGTACTTC,CASSDSGYEQYF
TRBV20-1,NA,TRBD1,TRBJ2-5,TGCAGTGCTAGTGACAGGGTAGAGACCCAGTACTTC,CSASDRVETQYF
TRBV14,few,NA,TRBJ2-7,TGTGCCAGCAGCCAAGATCAAGGGAGATCCCACGAGCAGTACTTC,CASSQDQGRSHEQYF
TRBV6-6,NA,NA,TRBJ1-5,TGTGCCAGCAGTTACGTCCAGGGCCACAATCAGCCCCAGCATTTT,CASSYVQGHNQPQHF